Shown below are 28 T cell receptor beta chains from a single sample sequenced in a study of early T cells in non-severe SARS-CoV-2 infection. TCRdb re-analysed the 5' RACE reads in MiXCR, keeping a single row per CDR3 protein. The data hold 80,000 to 95,000 distinct CDR3 sequences, with approximately 15% observed a single time. Material: whole blood. Receptor source: an adult who was a healthcare worker with PCR-confirmed SARS-CoV-2 infection or an uninfected control (not recorded which).

At least ten counts were recorded for this clonotype. The CDR3, as DNA: TGTGCCACCAGTGATTCGGGACAGGGCTGCTACGAGCAGTACGTC. Residues: CATSDSGQGCYEQYV. V gene TRBV24-1 combines with J gene TRBJ2-7, with 9 bases aligning to TRBD1. V was clipped by 2 bases and J by 3 bases; unmatched bases: 4. Germline-derived CDR1 and CDR2 are KGHDR and SFDVKD. CDR3 length: 15 amino acids.

As regards this clonotype: This is likely a read error, given that the CDR3 carries no conserved phenylalanine or tryptophan at its end. The DNA is omitted, as the CDR3 cannot be located on it reliably, and the CDR3 follows TCRdb's listing. The gene calls are TRBV12-3 or TRBV12-4 and TRBJ1-1; the D call in the table, TRBD1, was not verified against the DNA. The CDR3 is 12 residues long, ends included. The CDR3 loop is CATSMGVVFPQL.

V usage is TRBV21-1 and J usage is TRBJ2-3; TRBD2 was called by the table and not checked on the DNA. TRBV21-1 constitutes a pseudogene. The CDR3 is made up of 13 amino acids. CDR3 amino acids: CASSLQSGDTQYF. CDR3 coding DNA: TGTGCCAGCAGCTTGCAGAGCGGAGATACGCAGTATTTT.

The J gene is TRBJ1-5, the V gene TRBV7-8, with D unresolved. Trimming cost V 0 bases and J 3 bases, with 9 bases left between them. CDR1 is SGHVS and CDR2 is FQNEAQ in the germline V gene. This CDR3 comprises 15 residues. This CDR3 is CASSLALGTNQPQHF. In nucleotides, the CDR3 is TGTGCCAGCAGCTTAGCGTTGGGAACCAATCAGCCCCAGCATTTT.

This clonotype was seen just once. The rearrangement uses TRBV30 and TRBJ1-6; D not resolved. Germline-derived CDR1 and CDR2 are GTSNPN and SVGIG (reference sequence). CDR3 length: 15 residues. The germline V and J ends were trimmed by 1 base and 5 bases, with 12 bases remaining between them. CDR3 DNA: TGTGCCTGGAGTGACCTTAGGAGAAATAATTCACCCCTCCACTTT. The encoded protein is CAWSDLRRNNSPLHF.

This clonotype has just a few counts. The rearrangement joins TRBV5-6 to TRBJ2-7, with a tentative D call TRBD1 (6 bases). The CDR3 extends over 14 amino acids. The germline CDR1 and CDR2 sequences are SGHDT and YYEEEE. Trimming shortened V by 1 base and J by 2 bases, and 10 bases separated the two germline ends. CDR3 nucleotide sequence: TGTGCCAGCAGCTTGAGAGGGGGAACCTACGAGCAGTACGTC. It is translated as CASSLRGGTYEQYV.

This chain joins TRBV28 and TRBJ2-7, with D uncertain. The V and J ends lost 6 bases and 0 bases respectively, with 9 bases between them. This CDR3 has 13 residues. In germline, CDR1 is MDHEN, CDR2 SYDVKM. The CDR3 nucleotides read TGTGCCAGCAGCCCTCCCCTCTCCTACGAGCAGTACGTC. It translates to CASSPPLSYEQYV.

The chain links TRBV4-2 to TRBJ2-2; 7 nucleotides line up with TRBD1. V gave up 0 bases and J gave up 2 bases; unmatched junction bases: 6. The CDR3 consists of 17 residues. Germline V lookup: CDR1 LGHNA, CDR2 YNFKEQ. The CDR3 sequence: CASSQDKGGYNTGELFF. The CDR3 DNA reads TGTGCCAGCAGCCAAGATAAAGGGGGCTATAACACCGGGGAGCTGTTTTTT.

The chain has TRBV5-1 and TRBJ2-3; D call uncertain. Germline lookup yields CDR1 SGHRS and CDR2 YFSETQ. This CDR3 has 17 amino acids. V shed 0 bases and J shed 0 bases, with 14 bases lying between them. The CDR3 coding sequence is TGCGCCAGCAGCTTGGTTTCGGGTTTACAAAGCACAGATACGCAGTATTTT. It is translated as CASSLVSGLQSTDTQYF.

This clonotype qualifies as medium-sized (0.01 to 0.1%). The rearrangement joins TRBV19 to TRBJ1-5; D gene unclear. The CDR3 consists of 16 residues. Germline V CDR1 and CDR2: LNHDA, SQIVND (reference sequence). V gave up 5 bases and J gave up 1 base, with 15 bases separating them. The CDR3 loop reads CASSSERGASNQPQHF. CDR3 DNA: TGTGCCAGTAGTTCAGAAAGAGGTGCGAGCAATCAGCCCCAGCATTTT.

This clonotype was recorded many times. The J gene is TRBJ1-1, the V gene TRBV6-6; no clear D gene. The length of the CDR3 is 13 residues. Germline V gene data show CDR1 as MNHNY and CDR2 as SVGAGI (reference sequence). V shed 5 bases and J shed 1 base, with 8 bases lying between them. The CDR3 DNA reads as TGTGCCAGCAGTAACCACAGGAACACTGAAGCTTTCTTT. It specifies CASSNHRNTEAFF.

This clonotype was picked up a small number of times. At one of its ends the junction is not consistent with the germline gene, which may arise from a read error. The genes are TRBV29-1 and TRBJ1-2; D is possibly TRBD1 (5 bases). From germline, CDR1 is SQVTM and CDR2 ANQGSEA. This CDR3 has 14 amino acids. Written as DNA, the CDR3 is TGCAGCATTGATGGGGCAGTTCCTAACTATGGCTACACCTTC. Protein: CSIDGAVPNYGYTF.

This clonotype was counted a single time. The chain has TRBV10-3 and TRBJ1-2; unclear D gene. The CDR3 is 13 amino acids. V lost 0 bases, J lost 8 bases, and 10 bases lay in between. Germline V gives CDR1 ENHRY, CDR2 SYGVKD. The chain's CDR3 is CAISESGGGGYTF. Here the CDR3 DNA reads TGTGCCATCAGTGAGTCAGGTGGTGGGGGCTACACCTTC.

This chain connects TRBV5-8 to TRBJ1-5, with D tentatively TRBD1 (6 bases). The CDR3 consists of 15 residues. V gave up 4 bases and J gave up 4 bases, with 15 bases separating them. Germline CDR1 is SGHTS and CDR2 is YDEGEE. CDR3 protein: CASSAGQKINQPQHF. The CDR3 nucleotides read TGTGCCAGCAGCGCGGGACAAAAAATAAATCAGCCCCAGCATTTT.

CDR3 coding DNA: TGTGCCAGCAGTCCATCGAGATTGGAACGCGGACCCGAAGCTTTCTTT. Translated, it gives CASSPSRLERGPEAFF. V gene TRBV12-3 or TRBV12-4 combines with J gene TRBJ1-1; D call uncertain. The CDR3 is 16 residues long. V lost 5 bases, J lost 8 bases, and 24 bases lay in between.

Many counts were recorded for this clonotype. The chain is built from TRBV6-6 and TRBJ1-4; D possibly corresponds to TRBD1 (5 bases). Per germline, CDR1 MNHNY and CDR2 SVGAGI (reference sequence). The CDR3 is 13 residues long. V lost 2 bases and J 5 bases, leaving 6 bases between the germline ends. CDR3 protein: CASSYRTNEKLFF. CDR3 nucleotide sequence: TGTGCCAGCAGTTACAGGACAAATGAAAAACTGTTTTTT.

Ten or more counts support this clonotype. This chain links TRBV5-1 with TRBJ1-2; 7 bases map to TRBD1. This CDR3 contains 15 residues. The V and J ends lost 3 bases and 3 bases, in that order; junction bases with no gene match: 8. Germline CDR1 is SGHRS and CDR2 is YFSETQ. This CDR3 reads CASSSHRGLDYGYTF. The CDR3 DNA is TGCGCCAGCAGCTCGCACAGGGGATTGGACTATGGCTACACCTTC.

This chain links TRBV3-1 with TRBJ2-3, with 13 bases matching TRBD2. The CDR3 spans 16 residues. The V gene's germline CDR1 is LGHDT and CDR2 YNNKEL (reference sequence). J lost 4 bases, V lost 6 bases, and 7 bases had no gene match. CDR3 residues: CASRGTSGGASDTQYF. CDR3 nucleotides: TGTGCCAGCAGGGGAACTAGCGGGGGGGCCTCAGATACGCAGTATTTT.

This clonotype has ten or more counts. The gene calls are TRBV30 and TRBJ1-2, with D perhaps matching TRBD1 (5 bases). CDR3 length equals 13 residues. Germline V lookup: CDR1 GTSNPN, CDR2 SVGIG (reference sequence). The V gene lost 2 bases and the J gene lost 4 bases, with 11 bases spanning the gap. The CDR3, as DNA: TGTGCCTGGAGTCCAGAGGGGTTCTATGGCTACACCTTC. Its translation: CAWSPEGFYGYTF.

Only a few counts were recorded for this clonotype. This rearrangement joins TRBV20-1 to TRBJ2-3; a weak D match, TRBD2 (5 bases). Germline CDR1 DFQATT, CDR2 SNEGSKA (reference sequence). With 2 bases removed from V and 6 bases from J, the gap between germline ends came to 21 bases. The CDR3 has 16 residues. CDR3 loop: CSARRGYTPLADTQYF. CDR3 bases: TGCAGTGCTAGACGGGGTTACACCCCTTTGGCCGATACGCAGTATTTT.

The rearrangement links TRBV2 to TRBJ2-5; the D gene is possibly TRBD1 (6 bases). The germline gives CDR1 SNHLY, CDR2 FYNNEI. This CDR3 comprises 13 residues. V lost 5 bases and J lost 2, with 9 bases in between. The CDR3 coding sequence is TGTGCCAGCAGTTATCAGGGGCAAGAGACCCAGTACTTC. Its translation: CASSYQGQETQYF.

This chain uses TRBV11-2 with TRBJ2-5; 12 bases line up with TRBD2. The CDR3 runs 16 residues. Losses at the gene ends were 0 bases for V and 5 bases for J; bases not matched to a gene: 4. The germline gives CDR1 SGHAT, CDR2 FQNNGV. Here the CDR3 DNA reads TGTGCCAGCAGCTTAGATCTAGCGGGGGGGCCTGAGACCCAGTACTTC. This translates into CASSLDLAGGPETQYF.

There are many counts of this clonotype. This chain links TRBV5-5 with TRBJ1-3; the D is unclear. There are 16 residues in the CDR3. Trimming took 0 bases from V and 0 from J, leaving 10 bases between them. The germline V gene encodes CDR1 SGHKS and CDR2 YYEKEE (reference sequence). Written as DNA, the CDR3 is TGTGCCAGCAGCTTGGACTTACAATACTCTGGAAACACCATATATTTT. It encodes CASSLDLQYSGNTIYF.

This clonotype turned up a few times. The chain recombines TRBV2 with TRBJ2-4, with 7 bases matching TRBD1. The V gene's germline CDR1 is SNHLY and CDR2 FYNNEI. The CDR3 extends over 11 amino acids. Trimming took 6 bases from V and 11 from J; bases not matched to a gene: 4. CDR3 sequence reads: CASRYGQVQYF. CDR3 DNA sequence: TGTGCCAGCAGATACGGACAGGTTCAGTACTTC.

Ten or more counts support this clonotype. The gene calls are TRBV20-1 and TRBJ2-5; D is uncertain. The germline V gene encodes CDR1 DFQATT and CDR2 SNEGSKA (reference sequence). V was shortened by 5 bases and J by 5 bases, with 15 bases between the two germline ends. CDR3 length: 13 residues. The CDR3 sequence is CSAALGYNETQYF. In nucleotides, the CDR3 is TGCAGTGCTGCGCTAGGGTATAATGAGACCCAGTACTTC.

The V gene is TRBV27, the J gene TRBJ2-5, with 10 bases identical to TRBD2. Germline CDR1 and CDR2: MNHEY and SMNVEV (reference sequence). The CDR3 spans 14 residues. V was pared by 6 bases and J by 5 bases, with 6 bases of the junction left unmatched. The CDR3 coding sequence is TGTGCCAGCAGCCCGGGACTAGCGCCGGAGACCCAGTACTTC. It encodes CASSPGLAPETQYF.

There are a few counts of this clonotype. V is TRBV5-6 and J is TRBJ2-7; D ambiguous. The CDR3 length is 12 residues. Germline CDR1 reads SGHDT; CDR2 reads YYEEEE. Trimming took off 1 base at V and 1 base at J, with 3 bases between the two ends. For the CDR3, the DNA is TGTGCCAGCAGCTTGAGGTCCTACGAGCAGTACGTC. This codes for CASSLRSYEQYV.

In this sample, this clonotype turned up many times. V gene TRBV6-1 combines with J gene TRBJ2-1; D may match TRBD1 or TRBD2 (5 bases each). The CDR3 spans 17 residues. Trimming took 2 bases from V and 0 from J, leaving 14 bases between them. Germline V CDR1 and CDR2: MNHNS, SASEGT. The CDR3 DNA reads as TGTGCCAGCAGTGAATGGGGGACGGAGAGCTCCTACAATGAGCAGTTCTTC. Translation gives CASSEWGTESSYNEQFF.